This record covers a single TCR beta chain. The CDR3 covers 17 residues. This entry comes from a study of OX40 agonist ivuxolimab in advanced cancers. Generated by immunoSEQ multiplex PCR, the TCRdb table keeps only in-frame clones and is missing some. The sample records about 80,000 clones, around 86% being singletons. The sequences come from CD4+ or CD8+ T cells sorted from blood, collected in a trial of the OX40 agonist ivuxolimab. This TCR was sampled from an adult with an advanced solid tumor such as melanoma, head and neck, liver or kidney cancer. The rearrangement uses TRBV12-2 and TRBJ2-2; the table's TRBD2 call for D was not verified on the DNA. TRBV12-2 is noted as a pseudogene. The CDR3 nucleotides read TGTGCAAGTCGCCTCGGGACTAGCGGGGTCAACACCGGGGAGCTGTTTTTT. Amino acid sequence: CASRLGTSGVNTGELFF.